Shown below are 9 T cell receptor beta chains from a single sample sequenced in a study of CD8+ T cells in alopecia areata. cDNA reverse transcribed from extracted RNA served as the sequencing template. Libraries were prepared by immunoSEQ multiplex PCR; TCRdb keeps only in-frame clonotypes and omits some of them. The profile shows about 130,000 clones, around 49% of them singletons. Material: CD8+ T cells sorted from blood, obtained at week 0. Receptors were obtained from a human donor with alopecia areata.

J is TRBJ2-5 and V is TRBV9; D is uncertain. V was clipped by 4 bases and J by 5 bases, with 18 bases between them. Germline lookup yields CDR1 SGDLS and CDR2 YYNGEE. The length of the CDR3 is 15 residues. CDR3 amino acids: CASSPHPVGIETQYF. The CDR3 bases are TGTGCCAGCAGCCCCCACCCGGTAGGGATCGAGACCCAGTACTTC.

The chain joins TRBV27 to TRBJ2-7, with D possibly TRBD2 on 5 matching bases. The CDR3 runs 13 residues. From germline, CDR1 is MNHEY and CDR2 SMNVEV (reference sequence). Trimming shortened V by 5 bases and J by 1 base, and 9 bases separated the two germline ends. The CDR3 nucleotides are TGTGCCAGCAGTGGACGGACTTCCTACGAGCAGTACTTC. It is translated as CASSGRTSYEQYF.

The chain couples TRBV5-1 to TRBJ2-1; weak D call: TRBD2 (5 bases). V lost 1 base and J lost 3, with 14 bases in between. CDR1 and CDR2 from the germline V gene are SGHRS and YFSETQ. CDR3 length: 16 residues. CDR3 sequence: CASSLRGKIHYNEQFF. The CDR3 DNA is TGCGCCAGCAGCTTGCGAGGGAAAATACACTACAATGAGCAGTTCTTC.

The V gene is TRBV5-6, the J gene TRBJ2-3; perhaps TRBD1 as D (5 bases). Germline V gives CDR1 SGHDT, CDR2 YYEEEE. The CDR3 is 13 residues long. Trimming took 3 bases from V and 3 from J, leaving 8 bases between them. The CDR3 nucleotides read TGTGCCAGCAGCTGGACACCTACAGATACGCAGTATTTT. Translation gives CASSWTPTDTQYF.

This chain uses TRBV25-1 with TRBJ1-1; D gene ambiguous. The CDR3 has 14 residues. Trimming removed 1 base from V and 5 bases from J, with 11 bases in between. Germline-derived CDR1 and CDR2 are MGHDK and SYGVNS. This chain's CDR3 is CASSELDDLTEAFF. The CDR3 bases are TGTGCCAGCAGTGAATTGGATGACTTAACTGAAGCTTTCTTT.

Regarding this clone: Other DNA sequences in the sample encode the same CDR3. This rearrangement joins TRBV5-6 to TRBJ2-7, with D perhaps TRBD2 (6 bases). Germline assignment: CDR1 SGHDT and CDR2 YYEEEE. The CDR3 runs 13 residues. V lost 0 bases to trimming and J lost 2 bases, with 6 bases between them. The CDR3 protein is CASSLGGTYEQYF. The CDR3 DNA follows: TGTGCCAGCAGCTTGGGCGGGACCTACGAGCAGTACTTC.

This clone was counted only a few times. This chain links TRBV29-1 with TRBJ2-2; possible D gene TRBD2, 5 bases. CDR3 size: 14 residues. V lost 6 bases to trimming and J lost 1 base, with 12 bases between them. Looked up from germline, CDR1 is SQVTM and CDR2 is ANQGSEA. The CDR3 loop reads CSVAGKENTGELFF. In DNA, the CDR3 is TGCAGCGTAGCCGGGAAAGAGAACACCGGGGAGCTGTTTTTT.

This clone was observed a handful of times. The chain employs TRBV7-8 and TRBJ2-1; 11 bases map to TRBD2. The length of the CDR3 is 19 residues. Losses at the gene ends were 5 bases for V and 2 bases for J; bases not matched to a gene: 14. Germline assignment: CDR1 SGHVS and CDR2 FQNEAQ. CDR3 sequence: CASSQTLAGGPKAYNEQFF. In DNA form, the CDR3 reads TGTGCCAGCAGCCAAACGCTAGCGGGGGGTCCTAAAGCCTACAATGAGCAGTTCTTC.

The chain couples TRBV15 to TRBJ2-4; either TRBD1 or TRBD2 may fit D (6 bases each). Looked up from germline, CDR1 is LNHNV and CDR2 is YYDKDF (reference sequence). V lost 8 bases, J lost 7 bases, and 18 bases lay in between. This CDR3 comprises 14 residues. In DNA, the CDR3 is TGTGCCACCGGGGGCGGGAAGGATCGGAACATTCAGTACTTC. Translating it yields CATGGGKDRNIQYF.